A single sample gave rise to the 11 T cell receptor beta chains below, sequenced in a study of blood T cell repertoires in COVID-19. Profiled with immunoSEQ multiplex PCR; TCRdb holds only in-frame clones, not every one. The table shows 100,000 to 150,000 clones, with about 88% occurring only once. Material for sequencing was peripheral blood. These receptors originate from a woman of 80 years or more with acute or convalescent COVID-19.

The chain is built from TRBV7-9 and TRBJ2-7; 10 bases map to TRBD1. The CDR3 sequence is 15 residues long. The trim removed 5 bases at V and 2 bases at J, leaving 6 bases unmatched. Germline V gene lookup returns CDR1 SEHNR and CDR2 FQNEAQ (reference sequence). Here the CDR3 DNA reads TGTGCCAGCAGCCTGGGACAGGGGTATGCCTACGAGCAGTACTTC. Encoded protein: CASSLGQGYAYEQYF.

The chain has TRBV7-9 and TRBJ2-5; D perhaps matches TRBD1 (5 bases). The CDR3 totals 14 residues. The germline gives CDR1 SEHNR, CDR2 FQNEAQ (reference sequence). V shed 1 base and J shed 5 bases, with 11 bases lying between them. CDR3 DNA sequence: TGTGCCAGCAGCTTAGACACAGGTGGCGAGACCCAGTACTTC. It codes for CASSLDTGGETQYF.

The genes are TRBV7-9 and TRBJ2-7; 7 nucleotides agree with TRBD1. CDR3 length: 15 amino acids. Germline V gene sequence: CDR1 SEHNR, CDR2 FQNEAQ (reference sequence). The trim removed 5 bases at V and 0 bases at J, leaving 7 bases unmatched. This CDR3 is CASSERQGHSYEQYF. As DNA, the CDR3 is TGTGCCAGCAGCGAAAGACAGGGCCACTCCTACGAGCAGTACTTC.

The table lists this clone with a count of one. The V call is TRBV7-9, the J call TRBJ1-3, with TRBD1 matching 7 bases. Germline lookup yields CDR1 SEHNR and CDR2 FQNEAQ (reference sequence). The V gene end was trimmed by 1 base and the J gene end by 3 bases; junction bases not matched to a gene: 6. The CDR3 runs 16 residues. In DNA, the CDR3 is TGTGCCAGCAGCTTAGGTGACAGGGCAGTTGGAAACACCATATATTTT. Translation: CASSLGDRAVGNTIYF.

The chain links TRBV7-6 to TRBJ2-1, with 10 positions matching TRBD1. The V segment lost 5 bases and the J segment 8 bases; nucleotides outside the gene matches: 9. Germline V lookup: CDR1 SGHVS, CDR2 FNYEAQ. The CDR3 extends over 15 amino acids. The CDR3 sequence is CASSRQTGGFDEQFF. DNA for the CDR3: TGTGCCAGCAGCCGACAGACAGGGGGCTTTGATGAGCAGTTCTTC.

This clone was counted once. V usage is TRBV19 and J usage is TRBJ2-5; 12 bases are shared with TRBD2. This CDR3 contains 15 residues. The germline CDR1 and CDR2 sequences are LNHDA and SQIVND (reference sequence). V gave up 6 bases and J gave up 2 bases; unmatched junction bases: 4. CDR3 residues: CASRPTSGGQETQYF. CDR3 in DNA: TGTGCCAGTAGACCGACTAGCGGGGGACAAGAGACCCAGTACTTC.

The chain joins TRBV30 to TRBJ2-3; no firm D call. Per germline, CDR1 GTSNPN and CDR2 SVGIG (reference sequence). This CDR3 spans 13 amino acids. V was pared by 3 bases and J by 10 bases, with 17 bases between. CDR3 nucleotide sequence: TGTGCCTGGAGACAAGCGTCTTTGGATCCGCAGTATTTT. Residues: CAWRQASLDPQYF.

This clone is a singleton in its sample. The rearrangement joins TRBV28 to TRBJ1-3; D call uncertain. CDR1 and CDR2 (germline): MDHEN, SYDVKM. V lost 6 bases and J 0 bases, leaving 9 bases between the germline ends. This CDR3 is built from 14 residues. The CDR3 DNA is TGTGCCAGCAGGTTACGGGACTCTGGAAACACCATATATTTT. It is translated as CASRLRDSGNTIYF.

The gene calls are TRBV30 and TRBJ1-5, with D perhaps matching TRBD1 (5 bases). This CDR3 contains 13 residues. Germline CDR1 reads GTSNPN; CDR2 reads SVGIG (reference sequence). V was shortened by 0 bases and J by 8 bases, with 11 bases between the two germline ends. CDR3 sequence: CAWSVPRGEPQHF. DNA for the CDR3: TGTGCCTGGAGTGTACCACGGGGGGAGCCCCAGCATTTT. The full variable domain, with the rest looked up from reference TRBV30 and TRBJ1-5, is SQTIHQWPATLVQPVGSPLSLECTVEGTSNPNLYWYRQAAGRGLQLLFYSVGIGQISSEVPQNLSASRPQDRQFILSSKKLLLSDSGFYLCAWSVPRGEPQHFGDGTRLSIL.

This chain connects TRBV15 to TRBJ2-7; D uncertain. V dropped 0 bases and J dropped 2 bases, with 8 bases sitting between them. The CDR3 has 14 residues. Per germline, CDR1 LNHNV and CDR2 YYDKDF (reference sequence). The CDR3 DNA reads TGTGCCACCAGCAGAGACCTTGGGCCCTACGAGCAGTACTTC. This translates into CATSRDLGPYEQYF.

V usage is TRBV7-8 and J usage is TRBJ1-5; D perhaps matches TRBD1 (6 bases). The germline CDR1 and CDR2 sequences are SGHVS and FQNEAQ. The CDR3 runs to 16 residues. V was pared by 4 bases and J by 4 bases, with 17 bases between. The CDR3 nucleotides read TGTGCCAGCAGCTCGAAACGAGTCCAGGGGAATCAGCCCCAGCATTTT. Amino acid sequence: CASSSKRVQGNQPQHF.